The 23 T cell receptor beta chains below all came from one sample that was sequenced in a study of shared clonotypes between healthy human individuals. Libraries were prepared by immunoSEQ multiplex PCR; TCRdb keeps only in-frame clonotypes and omits some of them. The sample lists under 2.5 million clones, 92% occurring once. Input material: naive CD4+ T cells from PBMCs. Subset here: CD45RA+ positively selected. All receptors come from a man between 18 and 35 years old in good health. Some clones in this sample may be carry-over from other donors' samples.

A remark on this clone: Other DNA sequences from this sample encode an identical CDR3 as well. The V call is TRBV5-4, the J call TRBJ1-2, with TRBD1 matching 7 bases. Germline values: CDR1 SGHNT, CDR2 YYREEE (reference sequence). Germline trimming cut 5 bases from V and 4 bases from J; bases unmatched to any gene: 5. The CDR3 runs to 13 residues. CDR3 region: CASSLGQSYGYTF. DNA of the CDR3: TGTGCCAGCAGTCTGGGACAGAGCTATGGCTACACCTTC.

The chain employs TRBV7-3 and TRBJ2-1, with D hard to call. This CDR3 spans 16 amino acids. CDR1 SGHTA and CDR2 FQGTGA come from the germline V gene. V was clipped by 2 bases and J by 0 bases, with 11 bases between them. The CDR3 spells CASSLEGGSSYNEQFF. In DNA form, the CDR3 reads TGTGCCAGCAGCTTAGAAGGCGGAAGCTCCTACAATGAGCAGTTCTTC.

The rearrangement joins TRBV10-3 to TRBJ2-7; D might be TRBD2 (5 bases). Per the germline V gene, CDR1 is ENHRY and CDR2 is SYGVKD. The V gene lost 3 bases and the J gene lost 4 bases, with 13 bases spanning the gap. The CDR3 has 14 amino acids. The CDR3 region has the DNA TGTGCCATCAGTGATGAGGGAGTGGGTTACGAGCAGTACTTC. This sequence encodes CAISDEGVGYEQYF.

The chain uses TRBV19 and TRBJ1-5; no clear D. Germline CDR1 reads LNHDA; CDR2 reads SQIVND (reference sequence). There are 12 residues in the CDR3. V was shortened by 6 bases and J by 10 bases, with 13 bases between the two germline ends. Written as DNA, the CDR3 is TGTGCCAGTAGAGATGGGTTCCAACCCCAGCATTTT. It yields the protein CASRDGFQPQHF.

This clone was seen more than once but under ten times. This chain links TRBV2 with TRBJ1-5; 10 bases are a match to TRBD1. The ends lost 7 bases at V and 5 bases at J; junction bases unmatched: 5. Germline V gene sequence: CDR1 SNHLY, CDR2 FYNNEI. The CDR3 loop spans 14 amino acids. The CDR3 loop reads CASNPGQGDQPQHF. The CDR3, as DNA: TGTGCCAGCAACCCAGGACAGGGGGATCAGCCCCAGCATTTT.

The chain is built from TRBV5-1 and TRBJ1-2, with D maybe TRBD1 (5 bases). The germline gives CDR1 SGHRS, CDR2 YFSETQ. Trimming left V 2 bases short and J 7 bases short, with 9 bases between. This CDR3 is built from 12 residues. The CDR3 bases are TGCGCCAGCAGCTTTAGGGGATCTGGCTACACCTTC. It encodes CASSFRGSGYTF.

This chain links TRBV6-6 with TRBJ1-2; a weak D match, TRBD1 (5 bases). V dropped 0 bases and J dropped 5 bases, with 13 bases sitting between them. The germline V gene encodes CDR1 MNHNY and CDR2 SVGAGI (reference sequence). The CDR3 is 15 amino acids. Written as DNA, the CDR3 is TGTGCCAGCAGTTACTCACGGGGGGAAGATTATGGCTACACCTTC. Translating it yields CASSYSRGEDYGYTF.

Comments on this clone: The sample carries other DNA sequences with the same CDR3. The chain joins TRBV5-1 to TRBJ2-1; D not certain. This CDR3 has 15 residues. V was shortened by 0 bases and J by 2 bases, with 9 bases between the two germline ends. Germline V gene data show CDR1 as SGHRS and CDR2 as YFSETQ. In DNA, the CDR3 is TGCGCCAGCAGCTTGGTCGGTGGCCCCTACAATGAGCAGTTCTTC. Its protein product is CASSLVGGPYNEQFF. The full variable domain, completed using reference TRBV5-1 and TRBJ2-1, is KAGVTQTPRYLIKTRGQQVTLSCSPISGHRSVSWYQQTPGQGLQFLFEYFSETQRNKGNFPGRFSGRQFSNSRSEMNVSTLELGDSALYLCASSLVGGPYNEQFFGPGTRLTVL.

The chain has TRBV5-4 and TRBJ2-3, with D perhaps matching TRBD2 (6 bases). From germline, CDR1 is SGHNT and CDR2 YYREEE (reference sequence). V was cut by 3 bases and J by 2 bases, with 13 bases left in between. This CDR3 is 15 amino acids long. CDR3 residues: CASSSGTSATDTQYF. The CDR3 nucleotides are TGTGCCAGCAGCTCCGGGACTTCAGCCACAGATACGCAGTATTTT.

This clone was detected once. The CDR3 DNA reads TGTGCCACCAGCACGCGGACTGTCACAGATACGCAGTATTTT. This codes for CATSTRTVTDTQYF. The rearrangement uses TRBV15 and TRBJ2-3, with a weak D call TRBD2 (5 bases). Deletions cut 4 bases from V and 2 bases from J, with 10 bases between. Germline CDR1 is LNHNV and CDR2 is YYDKDF (reference sequence). The length of the CDR3 is 14 residues.

This chain joins TRBV5-1 and TRBJ2-1; 11 bases agree with TRBD2. The germline gives CDR1 SGHRS, CDR2 YFSETQ. Losses at the gene ends were 4 bases for V and 8 bases for J; bases not matched to a gene: 8. The CDR3 is made up of 15 amino acids. CDR3 sequence (DNA): TGCGCCAGCAGCATAGGGACTAGCGGAGGGGATGAGCAGTTCTTC. It yields the protein CASSIGTSGGDEQFF.

The chain uses TRBV11-3 and TRBJ2-3; D may match TRBD1 or TRBD2 (6 bases each). The CDR3 is 12 residues long. Germline V CDR1 and CDR2: SGHNT, YENEEA. V dropped 5 bases and J dropped 6 bases, with 9 bases sitting between them. CDR3 region: CASSRGPDTQYF. CDR3 sequence (DNA): TGTGCCAGCAGCCGGGGGCCGGATACGCAGTATTTT.

The rearrangement uses TRBV7-3 and TRBJ1-2; D might be TRBD1 (5 bases). The V and J ends lost 5 bases and 5 bases respectively, with 18 bases between them. Germline V gene sequence: CDR1 SGHTA, CDR2 FQGTGA. The CDR3 has 15 residues. CDR3 in amino acids: CASSQSPGGVYGYTF. CDR3 in DNA: TGTGCCAGCAGCCAATCTCCCGGAGGGGTTTATGGCTACACCTTC.

The chain couples TRBV19 to TRBJ2-2; 12 bases are shared with TRBD1. The CDR3 has 17 amino acids. The germline CDR1 and CDR2 sequences are LNHDA and SQIVND (reference sequence). V dropped 6 bases and J dropped 7; count of bases not matched to a gene: 12. CDR3 region: CASRTLSGQGAIGELFF. The CDR3 DNA follows: TGTGCCAGTAGGACCTTATCGGGACAGGGGGCGATCGGGGAGCTGTTTTTT.

A single count supports this clone. V is TRBV2 and J is TRBJ2-3; D is undetermined. The V end lost 8 bases, the J end lost 6 bases, and 12 bases lay between the germline ends. Germline V CDR1 and CDR2: SNHLY, FYNNEI. This CDR3 comprises 12 residues. The CDR3 DNA reads as TGTGCCAGCTCTGGGGTGGACGATACGCAGTATTTT. Translating it yields CASSGVDDTQYF.

This rearrangement joins TRBV28 to TRBJ1-4; D is ambiguous. This CDR3 is built from 18 residues. Germline V lookup: CDR1 MDHEN, CDR2 SYDVKM. V dropped 4 bases and J dropped 8 bases, with 26 bases sitting between them. CDR3 sequence: CASSSPADTGLLREKLFF. CDR3 nucleotides: TGTGCCAGCAGTTCTCCGGCTGACACCGGCCTTTTAAGGGAAAAACTGTTTTTT.

This clone was picked up one time. The chain uses TRBV28 and TRBJ2-5, with D possibly matching TRBD2 (6 bases). The V end was cut by 3 bases, the J end by 6 bases, with 14 bases between. This CDR3 spans 14 amino acids. CDR1 is MDHEN, CDR2 SYDVKM, per germline. The CDR3 here is CASSFRDSRKTQYF. CDR3 bases: TGTGCCAGCAGTTTTCGGGACTCCCGGAAGACCCAGTACTTC.

The chain combines TRBV7-2 with TRBJ2-5, with D tentatively TRBD1 or TRBD2 (6 bases each). Between the trimmed V and J ends, which lost 4 bases and 3 bases, there was a span of 12 bases. The CDR3 sequence is 14 residues long. CDR1 is SGHTA, CDR2 FQGNSA, per germline. CDR3: CASSSGDWKETQYF. The CDR3 bases are TGTGCCAGCAGCTCAGGGGACTGGAAAGAGACCCAGTACTTC.

The chain couples TRBV11-2 to TRBJ2-1; D possibly corresponds to TRBD1 (6 bases). Trimming left V 5 bases short and J 10 bases short, with 15 bases between. Germline V gives CDR1 SGHAT, CDR2 FQNNGV. The CDR3 runs to 13 residues. CDR3 in DNA: TGTGCCAGCAGCCGGGTACAGGGCGGAGAGCAGTTCTTC. This codes for CASSRVQGGEQFF. Supplemented by reference TRBV11-2 and TRBJ2-1, the full variable domain reads EAGVAQSPRYKIIEKRQSVAFWCNPISGHATLYWYQQILGQGPKLLIQFQNNGVVDDSQLPKDRFSAERLKGVDSTLKIQPAKLEDSAVYLCASSRVQGGEQFFGPGTRLTVL.

Turning to this clone: Other DNA sequences in the same sample also yield this CDR3. The rearrangement uses TRBV28 and TRBJ2-7, with D uncertain. Per the germline V gene, CDR1 is MDHEN and CDR2 is SYDVKM. The CDR3 totals 13 residues. V was cut by 7 bases and J by 1 base, with 11 bases left in between. The CDR3 nucleotides are TGTGCCAGCACGGGTGGTCGGTCCTACGAGCAGTACTTC. As protein: CASTGGRSYEQYF.

The chain carries TRBV28 and TRBJ2-3, with a tentative D call TRBD2 (6 bases). There are 15 residues in the CDR3. The germline V gene encodes CDR1 MDHEN and CDR2 SYDVKM. V shed 1 base and J shed 2 bases, with 10 bases lying between them. CDR3 in DNA: TGTGCCAGCAGTTTATACCGCGGGAACACAGATACGCAGTATTTT. Translation: CASSLYRGNTDTQYF.

V gene TRBV11-3 combines with J gene TRBJ2-2; D perhaps matches TRBD2 (6 bases). V lost 1 base and J lost 1, with 16 bases in between. This CDR3 contains 18 residues. Germline CDR1 is SGHNT and CDR2 is YENEEA. The CDR3 DNA reads as TGTGCCAGCAGCTTAGGGGGCCGGGAGCGGGTGAACACCGGGGAGCTGTTTTTT. Protein: CASSLGGRERVNTGELFF.

The J gene is TRBJ2-3, the V gene TRBV10-1, with D perhaps TRBD2 (5 bases). CDR3 length: 17 amino acids. V lost 1 base and J lost 4, with 18 bases in between. Looked up from germline, CDR1 is WNHNN and CDR2 is SYGVQD (reference sequence). The CDR3 nucleotides read TGCGCCAGCAGTGAGTGCGATAGGTCTAGCAGGCCAGATACGCAGTATTTT. Its translation is CASSECDRSSRPDTQYF.